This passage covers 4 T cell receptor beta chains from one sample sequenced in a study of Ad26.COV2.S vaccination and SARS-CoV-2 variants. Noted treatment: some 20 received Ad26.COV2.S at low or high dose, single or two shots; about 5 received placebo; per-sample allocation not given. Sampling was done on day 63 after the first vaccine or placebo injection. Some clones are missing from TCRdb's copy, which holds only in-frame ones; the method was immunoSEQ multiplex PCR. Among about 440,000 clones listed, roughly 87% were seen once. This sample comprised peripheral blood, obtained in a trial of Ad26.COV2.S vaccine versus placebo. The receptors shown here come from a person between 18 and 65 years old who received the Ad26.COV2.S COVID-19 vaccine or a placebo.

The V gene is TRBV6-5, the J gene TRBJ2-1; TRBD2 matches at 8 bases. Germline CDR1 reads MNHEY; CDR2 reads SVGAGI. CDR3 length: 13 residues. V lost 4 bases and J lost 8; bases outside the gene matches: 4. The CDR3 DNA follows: TGTGCCAGCAGTTCCAGCGGGAGCGATGAGCAGTTCTTC. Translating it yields CASSSSGSDEQFF.

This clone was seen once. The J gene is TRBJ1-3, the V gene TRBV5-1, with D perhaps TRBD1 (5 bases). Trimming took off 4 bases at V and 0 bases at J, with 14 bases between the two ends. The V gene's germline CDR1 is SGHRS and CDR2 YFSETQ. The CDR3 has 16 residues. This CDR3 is CASSPDIQGSGNTIYF. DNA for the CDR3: TGCGCCAGCAGCCCCGACATCCAGGGCTCTGGAAACACCATATATTTT.

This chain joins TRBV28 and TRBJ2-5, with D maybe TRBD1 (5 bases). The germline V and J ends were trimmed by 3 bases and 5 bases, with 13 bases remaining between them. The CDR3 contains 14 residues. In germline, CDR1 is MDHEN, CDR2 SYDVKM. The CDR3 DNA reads TGTGCCAGCAGTTTGAGGCAGGGTAGGGAGACCCAGTACTTC. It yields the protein CASSLRQGRETQYF.

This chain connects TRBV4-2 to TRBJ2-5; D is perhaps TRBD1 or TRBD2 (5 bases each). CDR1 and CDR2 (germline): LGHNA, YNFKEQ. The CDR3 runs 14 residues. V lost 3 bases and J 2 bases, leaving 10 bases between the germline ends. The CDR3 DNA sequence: TGTGCCAGCAGCCAGGGACCAGTACAAGAGACCCAGTACTTC. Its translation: CASSQGPVQETQYF.